This T cell receptor beta chain was recovered during a study of cytomegalovirus exposure and HLA in healthy donors. Note on this clone: Its antigen remains unidentified.

The CDR3 runs 17 residues. Germline V lookup: CDR1 SGHTA, CDR2 FQGNSA. Trimming cost V 5 bases and J 2 bases, with 19 bases left between them. Findings and limits, study-wide: Being productive about 87% or about 30% of the time was typical of most TCR beta V segments in an earlier analysis.

This PCR relied on a set of 60 Vbeta primers and 13 Jbeta primers. Profiling relied on immunoSEQ multiplex PCR, and the TCRdb table lists in-frame clones only, not all of them. The sample lists approximately 100,000 clones, 65% to 85% occurring once. The sample taken for sequencing was PBMCs. This TCR came from a man over 45 in good health and CMV-seropositive. The rearrangement joins TRBV7-2 to TRBJ1-3; possibly TRBD1 for D (5 bases). CDR3 bases: TGTGCCAGCAGCACGGGTGGGGCACCCTGGACTGGAAACACCATATATTTT. It specifies CASSTGGAPWTGNTIYF.